The subject of this entry is one T cell receptor (beta chain). Its target is unknown. The sample originates from a study of CD8+CD57+ T cells in acquired aplastic anemia. Regarding the study as a whole: Twenty-nine sequences, all CD8+ CDR3, were shared between patients and controls.

The study profiled TCR beta VDJ and CDR3 using genomic DNA as template. From the reads, TCRdb called clonotypes with MiXCR, one entry per CDR3 protein. The data contain hundreds of thousands of distinct CDR3 sequences, about 70% of them seen just once; the ten biggest clones take up 4%. This TCR derives from a human donor in good health, serving as a control. Sequenced input: sorted CD4+, CD8+, or CD8+CD57+ T cells (not recorded which) from PBMCs.

CDR3: CASSLAVSQETQYF. CDR3 coding DNA: TGTGCCAGCAGCTTAGCAGTCTCTCAAGAGACCCAGTACTTC. The V gene is TRBV11-3, the J gene TRBJ2-5; the D is unclear. The CDR3 is 14 residues long. V was cut by 1 base and J by 2 bases, with 8 bases left in between. The germline gives CDR1 SGHNT, CDR2 YENEEA.